This T cell receptor beta chain derives from a study of monozygotic twins with cystic fibrosis. Profiling relied on immunoSEQ multiplex PCR, and the TCRdb table lists in-frame clones only, not all of them. The sample includes 20,000 or so clones, about 97% of them seen just once. This CDR3 contains 16 residues. Germline values: CDR1 MGHDK, CDR2 SYGVNS. V dropped 3 bases and J dropped 3 bases, with 18 bases sitting between them. This chain uses TRBV25-1 with TRBJ2-7, with D possibly TRBD1 on 6 matching bases. Material for sequencing was blood. The TCR originated in a woman aged 25 to 39 with cystic fibrosis. The CDR3 loop is CASSDPTPTGGYEQYF. The DNA for the CDR3 is TGTGCCAGCAGTGATCCTACACCGACAGGAGGCTACGAGCAGTACTTC.